This T cell receptor (beta chain) was sequenced during a study of blood T cell repertoires in COVID-19. Study context: Both acute and convalescent COVID-19 samples were obtained from the United States, Italy and Spain. The cDNA or gDNA used as material had been derived from T cells, B-cell-depleted T cells, or PBMCs.

In germline, CDR1 is SEHNR, CDR2 FQNEAQ (reference sequence). The germline V and J ends were trimmed by 2 bases and 0 bases, with 6 bases remaining between them. The CDR3 sequence is 14 residues long. Clones were sequenced by immunoSEQ multiplex PCR, and TCRdb holds only the in-frame ones, with some missing. This sample yields roughly 120,000 clones, of which just under 90% are seen a single time; less than 1.5% belongs to the top ten. Turning to this clone: Other nucleotide sequences from this sample produce the same CDR3.

The clonotype comes from a human donor in a cohort sampled during active COVID-19. The chain has TRBV7-9 and TRBJ2-3; possibly TRBD1 for D (5 bases). Specimen: peripheral blood. The CDR3 loop reads CASSLRGSTDTQYF. Here the CDR3 DNA reads TGTGCCAGCAGCTTAAGGGGTAGCACAGATACGCAGTATTTT.